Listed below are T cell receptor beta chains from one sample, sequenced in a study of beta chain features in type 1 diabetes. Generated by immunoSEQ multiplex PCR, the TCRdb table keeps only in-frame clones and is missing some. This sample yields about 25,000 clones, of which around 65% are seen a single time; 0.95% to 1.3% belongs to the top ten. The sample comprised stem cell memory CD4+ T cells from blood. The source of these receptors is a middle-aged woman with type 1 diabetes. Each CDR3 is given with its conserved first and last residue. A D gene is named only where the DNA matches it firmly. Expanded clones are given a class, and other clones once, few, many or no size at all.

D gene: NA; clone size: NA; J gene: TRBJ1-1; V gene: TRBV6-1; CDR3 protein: CASSDAGRDTEAFF; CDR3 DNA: TGTGCCAGCAGTGACGCCGGGAGGGACACTGAAGCTTTCTTT
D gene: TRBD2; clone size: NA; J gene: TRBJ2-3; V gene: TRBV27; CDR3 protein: CASSFRRGGLTDTQYF; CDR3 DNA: TGTGCCAGCAGTTTCCGGCGGGGGGGCTTGACAGATACGCAGTATTTT
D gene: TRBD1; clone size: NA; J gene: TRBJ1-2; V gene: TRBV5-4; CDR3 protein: CASSQTGGYGYTF; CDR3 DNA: TGTGCCAGCAGTCAAACAGGGGGCTATGGCTACACCTTC
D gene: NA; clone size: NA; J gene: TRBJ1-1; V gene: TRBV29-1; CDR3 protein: CSVDGPGAEAFF; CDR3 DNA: TGCAGCGTTGACGGACCGGGGGCTGAAGCTTTCTTT
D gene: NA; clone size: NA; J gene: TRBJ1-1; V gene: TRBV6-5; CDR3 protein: CASSLTGNTEAFF; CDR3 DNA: TGTGCCAGCAGTCTAACAGGGAACACTGAAGCTTTCTTT
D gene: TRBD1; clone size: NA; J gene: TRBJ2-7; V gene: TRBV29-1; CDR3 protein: CSVTGTGNSYEQYF; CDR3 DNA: TGCAGCGTTACCGGGACAGGGAACTCCTACGAGCAGTACTTC
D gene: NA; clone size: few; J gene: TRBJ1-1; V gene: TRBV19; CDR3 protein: CASSEQSNTEAFF; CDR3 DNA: TGTGCCAGTAGTGAACAGTCAAACACTGAAGCTTTCTTT
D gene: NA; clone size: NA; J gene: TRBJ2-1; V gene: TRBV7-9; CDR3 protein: CASSLVSRDMEQFF; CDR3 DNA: TGTGCCAGCAGCTTAGTCTCTAGGGACATGGAGCAGTTCTTC
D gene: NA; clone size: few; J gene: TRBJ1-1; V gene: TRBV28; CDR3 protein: CASSFPWGRGFNTEAFF; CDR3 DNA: TGTGCCAGCAGTTTCCCCTGGGGTCGGGGTTTCAACACTGAAGCTTTCTTT
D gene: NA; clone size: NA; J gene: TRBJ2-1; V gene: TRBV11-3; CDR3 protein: CASSLEGHHNEQFF; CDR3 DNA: TGTGCCAGCAGCTTAGAGGGACACCACAATGAGCAGTTCTTC
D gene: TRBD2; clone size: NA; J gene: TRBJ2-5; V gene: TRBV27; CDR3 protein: CASSPPGTSETQETQYF; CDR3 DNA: TGTGCCAGCAGTCCCCCCGGGACTAGCGAAACCCAAGAGACCCAGTACTTC
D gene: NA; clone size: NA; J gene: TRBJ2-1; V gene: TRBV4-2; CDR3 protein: CASSQEDFSYNEQFF; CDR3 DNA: TGTGCCAGCAGCCAAGAAGACTTCTCCTACAATGAGCAGTTCTTC
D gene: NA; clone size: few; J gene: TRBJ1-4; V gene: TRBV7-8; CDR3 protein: CASSEGGGHSEKLFF; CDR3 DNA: TGTGCCAGCAGCGAGGGCGGGGGACACTCTGAAAAACTGTTTTTT
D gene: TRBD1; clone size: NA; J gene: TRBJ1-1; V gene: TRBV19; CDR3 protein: CASSVRDRGNTEAFF; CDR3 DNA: TGTGCCAGTAGTGTAAGGGACAGGGGGAACACTGAAGCTTTCTTT
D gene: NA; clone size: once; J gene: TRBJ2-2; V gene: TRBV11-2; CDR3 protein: CASSLNTGSNTGELFF; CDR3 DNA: TGTGCCAGCAGCTTAAATACGGGTTCGAACACCGGGGAGCTGTTTTTT
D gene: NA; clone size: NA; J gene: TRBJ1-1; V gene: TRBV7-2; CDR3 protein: CASSGQGTNTEAFF; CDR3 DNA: TGTGCCAGCAGCGGGCAGGGCACCAACACTGAAGCTTTCTTT
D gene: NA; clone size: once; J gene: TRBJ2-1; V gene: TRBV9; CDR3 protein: CASSVSLLGGADYNEQFF; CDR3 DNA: TGTGCCAGCAGCGTATCCCTTCTCGGGGGAGCGGACTACAATGAGCAGTTCTTC
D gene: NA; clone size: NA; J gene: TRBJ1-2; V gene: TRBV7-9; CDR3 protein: CASRGGGVGYTF; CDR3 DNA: TGTGCCAGCAGGGGGGGAGGGGTTGGCTACACCTTC
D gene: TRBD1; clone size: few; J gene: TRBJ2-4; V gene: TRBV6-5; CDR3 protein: CASSTRTGTDIQYF; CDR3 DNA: TGTGCCAGCAGTACCCGGACAGGGACGGACATTCAGTACTTC
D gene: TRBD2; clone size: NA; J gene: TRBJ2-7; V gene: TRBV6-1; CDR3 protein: CASREGGLGTYEQYF; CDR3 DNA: TGTGCCAGCAGAGAGGGGGGACTAGGCACCTACGAGCAGTACTTC
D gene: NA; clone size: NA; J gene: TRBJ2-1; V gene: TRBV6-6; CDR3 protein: CASSYSTTGYNEQFF; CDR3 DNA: TGTGCCAGCAGTTACTCGACGACTGGCTACAATGAGCAGTTCTTC
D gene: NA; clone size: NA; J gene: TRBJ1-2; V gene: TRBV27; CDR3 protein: CASSTGQSNYGYTF; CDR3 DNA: TGTGCCAGCAGTACAGGACAATCTAACTATGGCTACACCTTC
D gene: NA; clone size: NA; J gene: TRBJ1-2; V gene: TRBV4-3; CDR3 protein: CASAGGAFNYGYTF; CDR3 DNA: TGCGCCAGCGCCGGAGGAGCCTTCAACTATGGCTACACCTTC
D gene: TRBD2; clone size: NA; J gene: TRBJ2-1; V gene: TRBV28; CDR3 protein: CASSFERPSGGGEQFF; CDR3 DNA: TGTGCCAGCAGTTTCGAGCGGCCTAGCGGGGGAGGTGAGCAGTTCTTC
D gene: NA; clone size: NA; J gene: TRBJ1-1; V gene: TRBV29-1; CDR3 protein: CSVGAGAPTEAFF; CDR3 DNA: TGCAGCGTTGGTGCAGGGGCGCCCACTGAAGCTTTCTTT
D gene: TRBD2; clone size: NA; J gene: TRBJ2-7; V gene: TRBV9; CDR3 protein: CASSERASGRTYEQYF; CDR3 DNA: TGTGCCAGCAGCGAGAGGGCTAGCGGGAGGACCTACGAGCAGTACTTC